This T cell receptor (beta chain) was found in a study of blood T cells in healthy people across ages. This clonotype was observed a handful of times. Its antigen is currently unknown. Next came a second PCR, run for about 6 to 12 cycles, which used a sample-barcoded 5' primer along with a J-beta primer mix. Each TCR beta cDNA got a 12-nucleotide random molecular identifier. TCRdb itself ran the 5' RACE reads through MiXCR, one entry per CDR3 protein. The sample holds about 730,000 distinct CDR3 sequences, around 46% seen once. Study results and caveats: Bulk PBMC profiling left naive and antigen-experienced comparisons inconclusive.

The CDR3 sequence is 15 residues long. CDR1 and CDR2 from the germline V gene are SGHRS and YFSETQ. V was cut by 0 bases and J by 0 bases, with 7 bases left in between. The source is a woman aged 60-70 years in good health. Sequencing was performed on blood. The V and J genes are TRBV5-1 and TRBJ1-5; no firm D call. The CDR3 DNA follows: TGCGCCAGCAGCTTGGGGGAAAATAGCAATCAGCCCCAGCATTTT. Its protein is CASSLGENSNQPQHF.